Presented here are 18 T cell receptor beta chains from one specimen sequenced in a study of T cells in Graves' hyperthyroidism and ophthalmopathy. Amplification targeted TCR beta CDR3 regions from RNA transcripts. An initial round of RT-PCR targeting the TCR CDR3 relied on the HTBI primer set. MiXCR, applied by TCRdb to the multiplex PCR reads, yields one record per CDR3 protein. In the table there are around 340,000 distinct CDR3 sequences, roughly a fifth of which are singletons. Sequenced material: blood. The receptors shown here come from a woman between 45 and 65 years old with Graves' hyperthyroidism.

The chain links TRBV6-5 to TRBJ2-3; D may match TRBD1 or TRBD2 (6 bases each). Germline V gives CDR1 MNHEY, CDR2 SVGAGI. With 2 bases removed from V and 6 bases from J, the gap between germline ends came to 12 bases. This CDR3 region has 14 residues. CDR3 in amino acids: CASSYGTGRDTQYF. CDR3 DNA: TGTGCCAGCAGTTACGGCACAGGGAGGGATACGCAGTATTTT.

This clonotype was seen at least ten times. The chain employs TRBV6-1 and TRBJ2-5; TRBD1 matches at 8 bases. Germline loops: CDR1 MNHNS, CDR2 SASEGT. The CDR3 spans 13 residues. V gave up 6 bases and J gave up 5 bases; unmatched junction bases: 5. CDR3 sequence reads: CASRSQGAETQYF. Written as DNA, the CDR3 is TGTGCCAGCAGAAGTCAGGGGGCTGAGACCCAGTACTTC.

V and J are TRBV7-9 and TRBJ1-1; no firm D call. The CDR3 has 14 amino acids. V was shortened by 2 bases and J by 1 base, with 8 bases between the two germline ends. Germline assignment: CDR1 SEHNR and CDR2 FQNEAQ (reference sequence). The CDR3 here is CASSLRETNTEAFF. CDR3 DNA sequence: TGTGCCAGCAGCTTACGAGAGACGAACACTGAAGCTTTCTTT.

This clonotype was seen a handful of times. The gene calls are TRBV7-9 and TRBJ1-2, with TRBD1 matching 7 bases. The V gene's germline CDR1 is SEHNR and CDR2 FQNEAQ (reference sequence). CDR3 length: 13 residues. J gave up 7 bases and V 5 bases, and 7 bases lay outside the gene matches. The CDR3 is CASSGRDSGGYTF. For the CDR3, the DNA is TGTGCCAGCAGCGGACGGGACAGTGGTGGCTACACCTTC.

In regard to this clonotype: A much larger clone differs from this one at a single base, so this may be a read error. This sequence joins TRBV4-1 and TRBJ2-5; 8 nucleotides line up with TRBD2. V was pared by 0 bases and J by 4 bases, with 10 bases of the junction left unmatched. Looked up from germline, CDR1 is MGHRA and CDR2 is YSYEKL. CDR3 length: 17 residues. The CDR3 sequence: CASSQDRGKLAGETQYF. DNA for the CDR3: TGCGCCAGCAGCCAAGATCGGGGGAAGCTAGCGGGAGAGACCCAGTACTTC.

This clonotype came up many times. This rearrangement joins TRBV2 to TRBJ1-4; D unclear. The germline V gene encodes CDR1 SNHLY and CDR2 FYNNEI. V was pared by 0 bases and J by 8 bases, with 13 bases between. This CDR3 is built from 15 residues. CDR3 sequence reads: CASSEARGLREKLFF. In nucleotides, the CDR3 is TGTGCCAGCAGTGAAGCGCGGGGTTTAAGGGAAAAACTGTTTTTT. Using reference TRBV2 and TRBJ1-4 for the parts outside the CDR3, the full variable domain is EPEVTQTPSHQVTQMGQEVILRCVPISNHLYFYWYRQILGQKVEFLVSFYNNEISEKSEIFDDQFSVERPDGSNFTLKIRSTKLEDSAMYFCASSEARGLREKLFFGSGTQLSVL.

This clonotype was observed many times. One end of the junction fails to match germline, which may point to a read error. This chain links TRBV7-9 with TRBJ2-5, with 8 bases identical to TRBD2. There are 14 residues in the CDR3. Germline values: CDR1 SEHNR, CDR2 FQNEAQ (reference sequence). CDR3 amino acids: CASTLAGFQETQYF. In DNA form, the CDR3 reads TGTGCCAGCACCTTAGCGGGATTCCAAGAGACCCAGTACTTC. Supplemented by reference TRBV7-9 and TRBJ2-5, the full variable domain reads DTGVSQNPRHKITKRGQNVTFRCDPISEHNRLYWYRQTLGQGPEFLTYFQNEAQLEKSRLLSDRFSAERPKGSFSTLEIQRTEQGDSAMYLCASTLAGFQETQYFGPGTRLLVL.

This clonotype has a count of ten or more. The chain carries TRBV24-1 and TRBJ1-5, with D perhaps TRBD1 (5 bases). V lost 1 base and J lost 2, with 11 bases in between. This CDR3 is built from 16 residues. CDR1 and CDR2 from the germline V gene are KGHDR and SFDVKD. CDR3 nucleotide sequence: TGTGCCACCAGTGATTTATGGGGGGAGGGCAATCAGCCCCAGCATTTT. Translation gives CATSDLWGEGNQPQHF.

This clonotype was found many times. The rearrangement joins TRBV7-3 to TRBJ1-1; D may be TRBD1 (6 bases). The CDR3 spans 14 residues. Per the germline V gene, CDR1 is SGHTA and CDR2 is FQGTGA. V was trimmed by 5 bases and J by 1 base, leaving 11 bases between them. The CDR3 loop is CASSPGQSNTEAFF. The CDR3 DNA is TGTGCCAGCAGCCCCGGACAGTCGAACACTGAAGCTTTCTTT. Drawing the rest from reference TRBV7-3 and TRBJ1-1, the complete variable domain is GAGVSQTPSNKVTEKGKYVELRCDPISGHTALYWYRQSLGQGPEFLIYFQGTGAADDSGLPNDRFFAVRPEGSVSTLKIQRTERGDSAVYLCASSPGQSNTEAFFGQGTRLTVV.

V gene TRBV10-2 combines with J gene TRBJ1-4; 7 bases are shared with TRBD1. This CDR3 region has 14 residues. Germline CDR1 reads WSHSY; CDR2 reads SAAADI. V dropped 6 bases and J dropped 5; count of bases not matched to a gene: 6. CDR3 residues: CASSSTGLNEKLFF. CDR3 DNA sequence: TGCGCCAGCAGCTCGACAGGGCTCAATGAAAAACTGTTTTTT.

This clonotype was counted between two and nine times. The gene calls are TRBV5-1 and TRBJ2-3; tentatively, D is TRBD2 (6 bases). The germline V gene has CDR1 SGHRS and CDR2 YFSETQ. V was clipped by 2 bases and J by 4 bases, with 14 bases between them. The length of the CDR3 is 15 residues. The chain's CDR3 is CASSFGLPTADTQYF. The DNA for the CDR3 is TGCGCCAGCAGCTTCGGACTACCGACAGCAGATACGCAGTATTTT.

This sequence joins TRBV6-1 and TRBJ2-1; 10 positions agree with TRBD1. The V segment lost 6 bases and the J segment 6 bases; nucleotides outside the gene matches: 8. Germline CDR1 reads MNHNS; CDR2 reads SASEGT. This CDR3 comprises 15 residues. CDR3 nucleotide sequence: TGTGCCAGCAGCACGGACAGGGGGTCTCTCAATGAGCAGTTCTTC. Its translation is CASSTDRGSLNEQFF.

This clonotype was seen more than once but under ten times. The V call is TRBV15, the J call TRBJ2-3; D may be TRBD1 (6 bases). This CDR3 spans 16 amino acids. The germline CDR1 and CDR2 sequences are LNHNV and YYDKDF (reference sequence). V shed 3 bases and J shed 0 bases, with 13 bases lying between them. CDR3 amino acids: CATSRDRMRSTDTQYF. DNA for the CDR3: TGTGCCACCAGCAGGGACAGAATGAGAAGCACAGATACGCAGTATTTT.

V usage is TRBV7-3 and J usage is TRBJ2-3; TRBD2 matches at 8 bases. The CDR3 spans 17 residues. Per germline, CDR1 SGHTA and CDR2 FQGTGA. The J segment lost 2 bases and the V segment lost 1 base, leaving 8 bases of the junction unmatched. This chain's CDR3 is CASSLRPRGESTDTQYF. CDR3 nucleotides: TGTGCCAGCAGCTTAAGACCGCGGGGGGAATCCACAGATACGCAGTATTTT.

This clonotype was counted at least ten times. The chain has TRBV28 and TRBJ2-1; 9 bases agree with TRBD1. Germline V gene data show CDR1 as MDHEN and CDR2 as SYDVKM. This CDR3 is 16 amino acids long. V shed 1 base, J shed 5 bases, and the junction held 6 bases outside the gene matches. CDR3 coding DNA: TGTGCCAGCAGTTTATCGGGACAGGGTGCCCACAATGAGCAGTTCTTC. Translating it yields CASSLSGQGAHNEQFF.

This chain uses TRBV12-3 or TRBV12-4 with TRBJ2-3; unclear D gene. V was pared by 3 bases and J by 2 bases, with 12 bases between. This CDR3 contains 15 residues. CDR3: CASSFGLLDTDTQYF. The CDR3 DNA is TGTGCCAGCAGTTTCGGCCTCCTAGACACAGATACGCAGTATTTT.

This clonotype has only a few counts. The chain joins TRBV25-1 to TRBJ1-2; D uncertain. The CDR3 consists of 15 residues. Looked up from germline, CDR1 is MGHDK and CDR2 is SYGVNS. Trimming took off 3 bases at V and 0 bases at J, with 11 bases between the two ends. The DNA of the CDR3 is TGTGCCAGCAGTGAGGCAAAGACGGCTAACTATGGCTACACCTTC. The encoded protein is CASSEAKTANYGYTF.

This clonotype was counted ten times or more. The V and J genes are TRBV11-2 and TRBJ2-5, with 7 positions matching TRBD1. V lost 6 bases to trimming and J lost 1 base; unmatched junction nucleotides: 5. The CDR3 sequence is 14 residues long. Germline V CDR1 and CDR2: SGHAT, FQNNGV. This CDR3 reads CASRRGQPQETQYF. CDR3 bases: TGTGCCAGCAGACGGGGACAGCCCCAAGAGACCCAGTACTTC.